This record looks at one TCR beta chain sequence and its context. Trimming left V 4 bases short and J 15 bases short, with 17 bases between. Germline V gives CDR1 SGDLS, CDR2 YYNGEE. The CDR3 extends over 12 amino acids. The data are from a study of tumor-infiltrating lymphocytes in oesophageal squamous cell carcinoma. TCRdb re-derived calls from the PCR reads in MiXCR, one entry per CDR3 protein. The data contain tens of thousands of distinct CDR3 sequences, around a third of them seen just once; the ten biggest clones take up about a fifth. The V and J genes are TRBV9 and TRBJ2-1, with D possibly TRBD1 on 5 matching bases. The source material was esophageal tumor tissue. This receptor was obtained from a female donor with esophageal squamous cell carcinoma. In DNA, the CDR3 is TGTGCCAGCAGCAAGGGGTTGGCAGGCCCGTTCTTC. Residues: CASSKGLAGPFF.